The T cell receptor beta chain under discussion was sequenced for a study of blood T cell repertoires in COVID-19. Authors' processing steps: Estimation of nucleated cell counts relied on the amplification of reference gene primers. Clones were sequenced by immunoSEQ multiplex PCR, and TCRdb holds only the in-frame ones, with some missing. V and J calls and clone size are as listed in that table; D and trimming were resolved from the DNA. The sample holds 150,000 to 200,000 clones; approximately 85% are singletons and the top ten take over 7.5%. The CDR3 length is 15 residues. CDR1 KGHDR and CDR2 SFDVKD come from the germline V gene. The junction had 5 bases not matched to a gene; V was cut back by 5 bases and J by 4 bases. Recruitment covered 25 or so US areas and drew participants whose ages spanned about 18 to 95 years. This clone was detected a few times.

The specimen sequenced was PBMCs or T cells enriched from blood (not recorded which). This TCR was sampled from a woman aged 25 to 39 who had recovered from COVID-19. This rearrangement joins TRBV24-1 to TRBJ1-2; 11 nucleotides match TRBD1. The CDR3 DNA sequence: TGTGCCACCAGTGGGGGCGGGACAGGGGGCTATGGCTACACCTTC. Amino acid sequence: CATSGGGTGGYGYTF.